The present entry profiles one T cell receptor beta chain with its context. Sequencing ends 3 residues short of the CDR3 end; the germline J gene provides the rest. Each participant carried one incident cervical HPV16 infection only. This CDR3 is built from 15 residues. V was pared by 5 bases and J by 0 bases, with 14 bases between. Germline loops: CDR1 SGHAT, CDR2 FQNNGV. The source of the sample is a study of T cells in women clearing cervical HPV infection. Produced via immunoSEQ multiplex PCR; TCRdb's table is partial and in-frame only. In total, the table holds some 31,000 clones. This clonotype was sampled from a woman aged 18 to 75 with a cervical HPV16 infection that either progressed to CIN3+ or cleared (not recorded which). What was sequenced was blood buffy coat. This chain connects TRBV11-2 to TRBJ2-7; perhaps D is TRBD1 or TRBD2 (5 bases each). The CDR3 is CASSRGRESSYEQYF. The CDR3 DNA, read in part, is TGTGCCAGCAGCCGAGGCAGGGAGAGCTCCTACGAG.